Each of the 21 T cell receptor beta chains below was sequenced from the same sample in a study of T cells in Graves' hyperthyroidism and ophthalmopathy. RNA transcripts were the template for amplifying TCR beta CDR3 regions. RT-PCR in the first round (using the HTBI primer set) targeted the TCR CDR3. TCRdb re-analysed the multiplex PCR reads in MiXCR, keeping a single row per CDR3 protein. The data contain under 130,000 distinct CDR3 sequences, 47% of them singletons. Input material: blood. These receptors originate from a man aged 35 to 55 with Graves' hyperthyroidism.

On this clonotype itself: At one boundary the junction diverges from the germline segment, which might be a read error. The chain has TRBV19 and TRBJ2-6; TRBD1 matches at 7 bases. Germline-derived CDR1 and CDR2 are LNHDA and SQIVND (reference sequence). CDR3 size: 18 residues. The CDR3 DNA sequence: TGTGCCAGTAGGGCCGGGACAGTGGGGATCCCTGGGGCCAACGTCCTGACCTTC. Translation gives CASRAGTVGIPGANVLTF.

The J gene is TRBJ2-7, the V gene TRBV7-9; TRBD1 matches 12 bases. V dropped 5 bases and J dropped 7; count of bases not matched to a gene: 9. Per the germline V gene, CDR1 is SEHNR and CDR2 is FQNEAQ (reference sequence). This CDR3 is built from 15 residues. CDR3 region: CASSPTGTGGEEQYF. The CDR3 DNA reads TGTGCCAGCAGCCCTACCGGGACAGGGGGCGAAGAGCAGTACTTC.

The genes are TRBV19 and TRBJ1-3; TRBD1 matches 9 bases. The CDR3 consists of 14 residues. V gave up 5 bases and J gave up 7 bases; unmatched junction bases: 6. Germline V lookup: CDR1 LNHDA, CDR2 SQIVND (reference sequence). CDR3 in amino acids: CASSPNTGGNTIYF. The CDR3 nucleotides read TGTGCCAGTAGTCCGAACACAGGGGGCAACACCATATATTTT. Full variable domain (rest looked up from reference TRBV19 and TRBJ1-3): DGGITQSPKYLFRKEGQNVTLSCEQNLNHDAMYWYRQDPGQGLRLIYYSQIVNDFQKGDIAEGYSVSREKKESFPLTVTSAQKNPTAFYLCASSPNTGGNTIYFGEGSWLTVV.

This clonotype was observed a single time. The DNA is omitted, as the CDR3 cannot be located on it reliably, and the CDR3 follows TCRdb's listing. This sequence joins TRBV25-1 and TRBJ2-1; TRBD2, the table's D call, was not compared with the DNA. The CDR3 totals 17 residues, both ends included. Germline CDR1 MGHDK, CDR2 SYGVNS. The chain's CDR3 is CASIYLCSVEGSNEQFF.

Turning to this clonotype: The junction does not match germline at one end; this may be a read error. V gene TRBV2 combines with J gene TRBJ2-1, with D maybe TRBD2 (7 bases). CDR3 length: 14 amino acids. Germline-derived CDR1 and CDR2 are SNHLY and FYNNEI. CDR3 region: CASGGDTSYNEQLF. The CDR3 nucleotides read TGTGCCAGCGGGGGGGACACTTCCTACAATGAGCAGCTCTTC.

The rearrangement links TRBV7-9 to TRBJ2-3; 13 bases fit TRBD2. This CDR3 comprises 16 residues. V lost 6 bases to trimming and J lost 4 bases; unmatched junction nucleotides: 7. Germline CDR1 is SEHNR and CDR2 is FQNEAQ (reference sequence). CDR3 sequence: CASRLAGGLYSDTQYF. The CDR3, as DNA: TGTGCCAGCAGACTAGCGGGAGGGCTTTACTCAGATACGCAGTATTTT.

There are a few counts of this clonotype. This may arise from a read error, as a much more abundant clone is one base away. V gene TRBV20-1 combines with J gene TRBJ1-3; D not certain. CDR3 length: 12 amino acids. CDR1 and CDR2 from the germline V gene are DFQATT and SNEGSKA (reference sequence). CDR3 in amino acids: CSAKISGNTVYF. The CDR3 bases are TGCAGTGCAAAGATATCTGGAAACACCGTATATTTT.

With regard to this clonotype: At one of its ends the junction is not consistent with the germline gene, which may arise from a read error. The CDR3 DNA follows: TGTGTCAGCAGCTTAGCTCTGGGAGGGATGAAGGTGACCCAGTACTTC. It specifies CVSSLALGGMKVTQYF. The chain employs TRBV7-2 and TRBJ2-5; 7 bases map to TRBD2. The CDR3 runs to 16 residues. The germline gives CDR1 SGHTA, CDR2 FQGNSA.

On this clonotype: A much larger clone differs from this one at a single base, so this may be a read error. The chain is built from TRBV30 and TRBJ1-6; TRBD1 matches at 9 bases. The CDR3 has 15 residues. The V gene's germline CDR1 is GTSNPN and CDR2 SVGIG (reference sequence). The CDR3 here is CAWSGRTGVGSHLHF. DNA for the CDR3: TGTGCCTGGAGTGGTCGGACAGGGGTCGGATCACACCTCCACTTT.

The chain is built from TRBV7-3 and TRBJ1-6, with a possible D match to TRBD1 (6 bases). Germline values: CDR1 SGHTA, CDR2 FQGTGA. The V and J ends lost 6 bases and 5 bases respectively, with 14 bases between them. The CDR3 runs 15 residues. CDR3 protein: CASSTSRTDNSPLHF. Here the CDR3 DNA reads TGTGCCAGCAGTACTAGCAGGACAGATAATTCACCCCTCCACTTT.

The chain recombines TRBV20-1 with TRBJ2-4; 10 positions match TRBD2. The J segment lost 8 bases and the V segment lost 5 bases, leaving 12 bases of the junction unmatched. The CDR3 is 15 amino acids. The V gene's germline CDR1 is DFQATT and CDR2 SNEGSKA (reference sequence). DNA for the CDR3: TGCAGTGCTCAACGTCCCCTAGCGGGAGACTACATTCAGTACTTC. Its protein is CSAQRPLAGDYIQYF.

This clonotype was counted many times. J is TRBJ1-6 and V is TRBV6-6, with D perhaps matching TRBD1 (5 bases). V was trimmed by 7 bases and J by 8 bases, leaving 9 bases between them. The germline CDR1 and CDR2 sequences are MNHNY and SVGAGI (reference sequence). The CDR3 has 12 amino acids. CDR3 bases: TGTGCCAGCACCCGACAGTATTCACCCCTCCACTTT. Protein product: CASTRQYSPLHF.

Comment on this clonotype: The CDR3 end shows no conserved phenylalanine or tryptophan, and so a read error is likely. J is TRBJ2-6 and V is TRBV5-1; D is unresolved. From germline, CDR1 is SGHRS and CDR2 YFSETQ. This CDR3 has 14 residues. Trimming took off 0 bases at V and 2 bases at J, with 3 bases between the two ends. Written as DNA, the CDR3 is TGCGCCAGCAGCTTGGTAGCTGGGGCCAACGTCCTGACTCTT. Amino acids: CASSLVAGANVLTL.

Many counts were recorded for this clonotype. The chain combines TRBV11-3 with TRBJ1-2; 9 positions agree with TRBD1. Germline CDR1 and CDR2: SGHNT and YENEEA. This CDR3 comprises 15 residues. V shed 1 base, J shed 8 bases, and the junction held 8 bases outside the gene matches. For the CDR3, the DNA is TGTGCCAGCAGCTTAGGGTACGGACAGGGGTACGGCTACACCTTC. It yields the protein CASSLGYGQGYGYTF.

The rearrangement joins TRBV15 to TRBJ1-4; D gene ambiguous. V was cut by 4 bases and J by 0 bases, with 6 bases left in between. The CDR3 is made up of 14 amino acids. CDR1 LNHNV and CDR2 YYDKDF come from the germline V gene (reference sequence). The CDR3 bases are TGTGCCACCAGCATGGAAGCAACTAATGAAAAACTGTTTTTT. This sequence encodes CATSMEATNEKLFF.

The chain employs TRBV11-2 and TRBJ2-3; D is undetermined. Trimming pared 6 bases from V and 0 bases from J, leaving 19 bases between. CDR3 length equals 17 residues. CDR1 and CDR2 (germline): SGHAT, FQNNGV. CDR3 bases: TGTGCCAGCAGTTTGGATCGGACGCCACTTAGCACAGATACGCAGTATTTT. This translates into CASSLDRTPLSTDTQYF. Combining the CDR3 with reference TRBV11-2 and TRBJ2-3 gives the whole variable domain EAGVAQSPRYKIIEKRQSVAFWCNPISGHATLYWYQQILGQGPKLLIQFQNNGVVDDSQLPKDRFSAERLKGVDSTLKIQPAKLEDSAVYLCASSLDRTPLSTDTQYFGPGTRLTVL.

This clonotype was recorded many times. The rearrangement links TRBV15 to TRBJ2-7; 8 bases are shared with TRBD2. This CDR3 comprises 15 residues. Germline V CDR1 and CDR2: LNHNV, YYDKDF (reference sequence). J was trimmed by 5 bases and V by 0 bases; bases with no gene match: 6. The CDR3 region has the DNA TGTGCCACCAGCAGAGACCAGCGGGAGCTCGACGAGCAGTACTTC. The encoded protein is CATSRDQRELDEQYF.

This clonotype was detected ten times or more. The rearrangement joins TRBV5-4 to TRBJ1-2, with 7 bases that match TRBD1. The CDR3 totals 14 residues. CDR1 and CDR2 from the germline V gene are SGHNT and YYREEE (reference sequence). V trimming: 0 bases; J trimming: 8 bases; junction bases outside the gene matches: 7. The CDR3 nucleotides read TGTGCCAGCAGCTTGGCAGGGGGGGAGTTGGGCTACACCTTC. Protein product: CASSLAGGELGYTF.

J is TRBJ1-2 and V is TRBV27; possible D gene TRBD1, 6 bases. Germline CDR1 reads MNHEY; CDR2 reads SMNVEV (reference sequence). V was shortened by 3 bases and J by 8 bases, with 13 bases between the two germline ends. The CDR3 extends over 13 amino acids. The CDR3 DNA sequence: TGTGCCAGCAGTTTCGGCAGGGGAGGAGGCTACACCTTC. Protein product: CASSFGRGGGYTF.

This clonotype was seen many times. V gene TRBV5-1 combines with J gene TRBJ2-7; 11 bases are shared with TRBD2. From germline, CDR1 is SGHRS and CDR2 YFSETQ. CDR3 length: 16 residues. V trimming: 4 bases; J trimming: 6 bases; junction bases outside the gene matches: 12. The CDR3 DNA reads as TGCGCCAGCAGCCCTCGGGTAGCGGGGGGGCCCAGCGAGCAGTACTTC. Translated: CASSPRVAGGPSEQYF.

A remark on this clonotype: A read error may explain this, as a much larger clone is one base away. The V and J genes are TRBV7-2 and TRBJ1-1, with D possibly matching TRBD1 (6 bases). The V gene's germline CDR1 is SGHTA and CDR2 FQGNSA. The CDR3 extends over 15 amino acids. CDR3 sequence (DNA): TGTGCCAGCAGCTTAGAGCCAGGAAGGGGGACTGGAGCTTTCTTT. The encoded protein is CASSLEPGRGTGAFF.